The clone carrying this T cell receptor beta chain was observed a few times. The target antigen is unknown. This entry is derived from a study of Ad26.COV2.S vaccination and SARS-CoV-2 variants. This table comes from immunoSEQ multiplex PCR, and its TCRdb copy is limited to in-frame clones, with some not included. The sample has about 280,000 clones, about 87% seen once. Whole-study findings and limits: Placebo recipients had lower spike-specific TCR breadth than vaccine recipients. Non-spike TCR breadth did not differ much between vaccine and placebo recipients. A substantial breadth of spike-specific CD8+ and CD4+ T cell responses after vaccination has been reported.

With 3 bases removed from V and 0 bases from J, the gap between germline ends came to 9 bases. CDR1 and CDR2 (germline): MDHEN, SYDVKM. The CDR3 has 15 residues. Treatment specified: 15 to 20 received Ad26.COV2.S at low or high dose, single or two shots; roughly 5 received placebo; per-sample allocation not given. Vaccine and placebo recipients were sampled on day 63 after the first injection. An Ad26 vector carrying the Wuhan-strain SARS-CoV-2 spike served as the vaccine. This chain connects TRBV28 to TRBJ1-3, with D hard to call. Source: peripheral blood, taken in a trial of Ad26.COV2.S vaccine versus placebo. The receptor's source is a person aged 18-60 years who received the Ad26.COV2.S COVID-19 vaccine or a placebo. The CDR3 DNA reads as TGTGCCAGCAGTTTTAGCCCCCTCTCTGGAAACACCATATATTTT. This translates into CASSFSPLSGNTIYF.